Listed here are 31 T cell receptor beta chains from one sample, sequenced in a study of neoadjuvant anti-PD-1 for oral cavity cancer. The protocol was immunoSEQ multiplex PCR, while the TCRdb copy is restricted to in-frame clones and leaves out a portion. This sample has tens of thousands of clones; approximately 82% occur once, and the top ten carry around 3.7%. Sequences were derived from PBMCs, sampled before nivolumab (anti-PD-1) treatment. The receptors here all came from a person aged 35 to 85 with oral cavity squamous cell carcinoma.

The chain is built from TRBV12-5 and TRBJ1-1; 8 bases line up with TRBD1. V lost 1 base and J lost 5; bases outside the gene matches: 15. This CDR3 has 18 residues. Germline values: CDR1 LGHNT, CDR2 FRNRAP. CDR3 nucleotide sequence: TGTGCTAGTGGTTTGGCAGGGACAGGAGGGGTTTTGAGGACTGAAGCTTTCTTT. Its translation is CASGLAGTGGVLRTEAFF.

The J gene is TRBJ2-7, the V gene TRBV5-6; the D gene could be TRBD1 or TRBD2 (6 bases each). This CDR3 is 13 amino acids long. Germline V gene data show CDR1 as SGHDT and CDR2 as YYEEEE. Trimming cost V 4 bases and J 5 bases, with 13 bases left between them. CDR3 sequence (DNA): TGTGCCAGCAGCAGAGGGGGGCGGGACGAGCAGTACTTC. Protein product: CASSRGGRDEQYF.

This clone was seen more than once but under ten times. The V gene is TRBV18, the J gene TRBJ2-1, with a weak D call TRBD2 (6 bases). The CDR3 spans 19 residues. Germline CDR1 reads KGHSH; CDR2 reads LQKENI. Trimming pared 2 bases from V and 0 bases from J, leaving 20 bases between. The DNA of the CDR3 is TGTGCCAGCTCACCAAAGACTTTGGGGCCGGGGGACTCCTACAATGAGCAGTTCTTC. It specifies CASSPKTLGPGDSYNEQFF.

The V gene is TRBV15, the J gene TRBJ1-6, with D perhaps TRBD1 (6 bases). This CDR3 spans 14 amino acids. Germline V gene data show CDR1 as LNHNV and CDR2 as YYDKDF (reference sequence). V dropped 7 bases and J dropped 4 bases, with 11 bases sitting between them. CDR3 protein: CATTKDSYNSPLHF. CDR3 bases: TGTGCCACCACCAAGGACAGTTATAATTCACCCCTCCACTTT. Filled out from reference TRBV15 and TRBJ1-6, the complete variable domain reads DAMVIQNPRYQVTQFGKPVTLSCSQTLNHNVMYWYQQKSSQAPKLLFHYYDKDFNNEADTPDNFQSRRPNTSFCFLDIRSPGLGDTAMYLCATTKDSYNSPLHFGNGTRLTVT.

The chain has TRBV7-3 and TRBJ2-2, with a possible D match to TRBD1 (6 bases). Germline CDR1 reads SGHTA; CDR2 reads FQGTGA. The CDR3 extends over 15 amino acids. V gave up 4 bases and J gave up 4 bases, with 13 bases separating them. The CDR3: CASSSGQPSTGELFF. The CDR3 DNA reads TGTGCCAGCAGCTCAGGACAGCCGAGCACCGGGGAGCTGTTTTTT.

The rearrangement joins TRBV4-1 to TRBJ1-4; D not certain. Per the germline V gene, CDR1 is MGHRA and CDR2 is YSYEKL. The CDR3 is 16 amino acids. The V and J ends lost 1 base and 2 bases respectively, with 11 bases between them. The CDR3: CASSQGGGVTNEKLFF. CDR3 nucleotides: TGCGCCAGCAGCCAAGGAGGCGGGGTGACTAATGAAAAACTGTTTTTT.

As for this clone: Other DNA sequences within the sample encode an identical CDR3. The gene calls are TRBV6-5 and TRBJ1-2; D might be TRBD1 (5 bases). V was shortened by 0 bases and J by 5 bases, with 7 bases between the two germline ends. The germline V gene encodes CDR1 MNHEY and CDR2 SVGAGI. The CDR3 sequence is 13 residues long. CDR3 sequence (DNA): TGTGCCAGCAGTTACTCGGGGGGTTATGGCTACACCTTC. Translating it yields CASSYSGGYGYTF.

J is TRBJ1-1 and V is TRBV30; unclear D gene. The CDR3 totals 11 residues. V was shortened by 5 bases and J by 4 bases, with 8 bases between the two germline ends. The germline V gene encodes CDR1 GTSNPN and CDR2 SVGIG (reference sequence). The CDR3 bases are TGTGCCTGGTCGAGGAGCACTGAAGCTTTCTTT. Protein: CAWSRSTEAFF.

This chain joins TRBV27 and TRBJ1-1; TRBD1 is a possible D gene (6 bases). Germline CDR1 MNHEY, CDR2 SMNVEV (reference sequence). V was clipped by 6 bases and J by 4 bases, with 24 bases between them. This CDR3 is built from 17 residues. CDR3 sequence: CASSHLTGMGQITEAFF. The CDR3 DNA reads as TGTGCCAGCAGCCATCTTACAGGGATGGGGCAGATCACTGAAGCTTTCTTT.

The gene calls are TRBV30 and TRBJ1-5; 7 bases line up with TRBD1. The junction had 17 bases not matched to a gene; V was cut back by 3 bases and J by 0 bases. CDR3 length: 19 amino acids. Germline CDR1 reads GTSNPN; CDR2 reads SVGIG (reference sequence). The CDR3 DNA follows: TGTGCCTGGAGCCGTGGGCCAGGGGGTGTGCACCATAGCAATCAGCCCCAGCATTTT. This codes for CAWSRGPGGVHHSNQPQHF.

The count of this clone is one. The chain joins TRBV6-5 to TRBJ2-3; no reliable D call. The CDR3 is 16 residues long. From germline, CDR1 is MNHEY and CDR2 SVGAGI. Trimming pared 0 bases from V and 3 bases from J, leaving 13 bases between. CDR3 region: CASSYSSPRGTDTQYF. Written as DNA, the CDR3 is TGTGCCAGCAGTTACTCGTCCCCTCGTGGAACAGATACGCAGTATTTT.

The CDR3 is CASSFGTVGYEQYF. The CDR3 nucleotides read TGCGCCAGCAGCTTCGGGACAGTCGGCTACGAGCAGTACTTC. The chain carries TRBV5-1 and TRBJ2-7; 7 bases map to TRBD1. Germline V CDR1 and CDR2: SGHRS, YFSETQ. The CDR3 has 14 amino acids. Trimming took 2 bases from V and 3 from J; bases not matched to a gene: 5.

In its sample, this clone is medium-sized. The chain has TRBV6-5 and TRBJ1-3; D gene unclear. Germline V gene sequence: CDR1 MNHEY, CDR2 SVGAGI. V gave up 2 bases and J gave up 0 bases, with 11 bases separating them. The CDR3 extends over 16 amino acids. The DNA for the CDR3 is TGTGCCAGCAGTTACGGGCCTATTTTCTCTGGAAACACCATATATTTT. Translated: CASSYGPIFSGNTIYF.

V gene TRBV11-2 combines with J gene TRBJ2-7; 9 bases are shared with TRBD2. CDR3 size: 14 residues. Germline values: CDR1 SGHAT, CDR2 FQNNGV. Trimming cost V 3 bases and J 2 bases; bases outside gene matches: 2. CDR3 nucleotide sequence: TGTGCCAGCAGCTTGCGCGGGGGGGCCTACGAGCAGTACTTC. It translates to CASSLRGGAYEQYF.

This clone was observed a handful of times. The genes are TRBV5-1 and TRBJ2-5; 8 nucleotides align to TRBD2. This CDR3 region has 15 residues. Trimming took 3 bases from V and 5 from J; bases not matched to a gene: 9. In germline, CDR1 is SGHRS, CDR2 YFSETQ. CDR3 residues: CASSSGNTGGETQYF. The CDR3 coding sequence is TGCGCCAGCAGCTCAGGGAACACGGGAGGGGAGACCCAGTACTTC.

The chain employs TRBV2 and TRBJ1-5, with unresolved D. The germline V gene has CDR1 SNHLY and CDR2 FYNNEI. V shed 7 bases and J shed 3 bases, with 7 bases lying between them. This CDR3 spans 12 amino acids. The CDR3 nucleotides read TGTGCCAGCATGAATAACAATCAGCCCCAGCATTTT. It specifies CASMNNNQPQHF.

The count of this clone is one. This chain joins TRBV6-1 and TRBJ2-7; unclear D gene. Germline V gives CDR1 MNHNS, CDR2 SASEGT. V was trimmed by 5 bases and J by 7 bases, leaving 6 bases between them. The CDR3 runs to 10 residues. DNA for the CDR3: TGTGCCAGCAGTAGACCTGAGCAGTACTTC. Protein sequence: CASSRPEQYF.

The chain couples TRBV4-1 to TRBJ2-5; 7 bases match TRBD2. This CDR3 has 15 residues. Losses at the gene ends were 2 bases for V and 3 bases for J; bases not matched to a gene: 6. Germline assignment: CDR1 MGHRA and CDR2 YSYEKL. CDR3 region: CASSQRASGKETQYF. The CDR3 DNA follows: TGCGCCAGCAGCCAAAGGGCTAGCGGTAAAGAGACCCAGTACTTC.

The chain combines TRBV7-6 with TRBJ2-7; unclear D gene. Germline V gene lookup returns CDR1 SGHVS and CDR2 FNYEAQ. V was trimmed by 0 bases and J by 6 bases, leaving 9 bases between them. The CDR3 length is 13 residues. The CDR3 protein is CASSLAGNLEQYF. CDR3 in DNA: TGTGCCAGCAGCTTAGCGGGAAACCTCGAGCAGTACTTC.

The chain has TRBV27 and TRBJ1-2; D not certain. With 3 bases removed from V and 3 bases from J, the gap between germline ends came to 8 bases. The CDR3 is 13 residues long. In germline, CDR1 is MNHEY, CDR2 SMNVEV (reference sequence). CDR3 amino acids: CASSFKEHYGYTF. CDR3 DNA: TGTGCCAGCAGTTTCAAGGAGCACTATGGCTACACCTTC.

This sequence joins TRBV5-4 and TRBJ2-7; D assignment may be TRBD1 or TRBD2 (5 bases each). The germline V gene encodes CDR1 SGHNT and CDR2 YYREEE (reference sequence). V was clipped by 4 bases and J by 6 bases, with 17 bases between them. The CDR3 has 14 amino acids. CDR3 sequence reads: CASSPGTLRPEQYF. Here the CDR3 DNA reads TGTGCCAGCAGCCCAGGGACGCTGAGGCCCGAGCAGTACTTC.

This clone was seen a handful of times. In DNA, the CDR3 is TGCAGCGTACGGACAGGGACTGCAACTAATGAAAAACTGTTTTTT. Protein: CSVRTGTATNEKLFF. The V and J genes are TRBV29-1 and TRBJ1-4; 8 bases are a match to TRBD1. This CDR3 contains 15 residues. The J segment lost 0 bases and the V segment lost 6 bases, leaving 6 bases of the junction unmatched. CDR1 and CDR2 from the germline V gene are SQVTM and ANQGSEA.

V gene TRBV6-5 combines with J gene TRBJ1-1, with D tentatively TRBD1 (5 bases). This CDR3 comprises 11 residues. Trimming pared 5 bases from V and 8 bases from J, leaving 9 bases between. Germline V gene lookup returns CDR1 MNHEY and CDR2 SVGAGI. The CDR3 DNA reads TGTGCCAGCAGTCAGGGTGGGGAAGCTTTCTTT. Residues: CASSQGGEAFF.

The CDR3 here is CASSLGGTGDYEQYF. CDR3 coding DNA: TGTGCCAGCAGCTTAGGGGGGACAGGAGACTACGAGCAGTACTTC. This chain joins TRBV7-6 and TRBJ2-7; 8 positions match TRBD1. Germline V gives CDR1 SGHVS, CDR2 FNYEAQ. There are 15 residues in the CDR3. J gave up 3 bases and V 1 base, and 5 bases lay outside the gene matches.

This rearrangement joins TRBV28 to TRBJ2-7; 7 nucleotides align to TRBD1. V gave up 5 bases and J gave up 5 bases; unmatched junction bases: 12. The CDR3 sequence is 15 residues long. CDR1 is MDHEN, CDR2 SYDVKM, per germline. CDR3 loop: CASSLTGTAANEQYF. In nucleotides, the CDR3 is TGTGCCAGCAGTCTTACCGGGACAGCCGCTAACGAGCAGTACTTC.

The J gene is TRBJ2-7, the V gene TRBV2, with D perhaps TRBD1 or TRBD2 (5 bases each). Germline V lookup: CDR1 SNHLY, CDR2 FYNNEI. Trimming took 9 bases from V and 3 from J, leaving 15 bases between them. The length of the CDR3 is 13 residues. The CDR3 DNA sequence: TGTGCCAGTCGGGACGCCAAGCTCTACGAGCAGTACTTC. Translating it yields CASRDAKLYEQYF.

This chain connects TRBV6-5 to TRBJ2-2; 10 bases map to TRBD1. V was clipped by 4 bases and J by 6 bases; unmatched bases: 8. The CDR3 totals 16 residues. CDR1 and CDR2 (germline): MNHEY, SVGAGI. In DNA form, the CDR3 reads TGTGCCAGCAGTTTCCTCGGGACAGGGGATTCCGGGGAGCTGTTTTTT. Encoded protein: CASSFLGTGDSGELFF.

V and J are TRBV7-2 and TRBJ1-5, with TRBD1 matching 10 bases. V shed 3 bases, J shed 0 bases, and the junction held 5 bases outside the gene matches. The CDR3 runs to 17 residues. Germline values: CDR1 SGHTA, CDR2 FQGNSA. The CDR3 sequence: CASSFDRGRDSNQPQHF. The CDR3 DNA follows: TGTGCCAGCAGCTTTGACAGGGGGCGGGATAGCAATCAGCCCCAGCATTTT.

This clone was seen a few times. V is TRBV4-1 and J is TRBJ2-1; D is undetermined. The CDR3 is 11 residues long. Germline-derived CDR1 and CDR2 are MGHRA and YSYEKL. V was pared by 6 bases and J by 6 bases, with 6 bases between. The CDR3 DNA reads as TGCGCCAGCAGTCACTTCAATGAGCAGTTCTTC. Translated: CASSHFNEQFF.

This rearrangement joins TRBV28 to TRBJ2-7, with D possibly being TRBD1 (5 bases). V was clipped by 2 bases and J by 0 bases, with 20 bases between them. The CDR3 contains 18 residues. Germline values: CDR1 MDHEN, CDR2 SYDVKM. The CDR3 sequence is CASSLQFLSTALSYEQYF. The CDR3 bases are TGTGCCAGCAGTTTACAATTCTTATCGACAGCCCTCTCCTACGAGCAGTACTTC.

The CDR3: CASSLTAGPNEKLFF. The DNA for the CDR3 is TGTGCCAGCAGCTTAACGGCAGGGCCCAATGAAAAACTGTTTTTT. V is TRBV7-3 and J is TRBJ1-4; a possible D gene is TRBD1 (5 bases). The CDR3 totals 15 residues. V gave up 0 bases and J gave up 5 bases, with 10 bases separating them. The germline V gene has CDR1 SGHTA and CDR2 FQGTGA.